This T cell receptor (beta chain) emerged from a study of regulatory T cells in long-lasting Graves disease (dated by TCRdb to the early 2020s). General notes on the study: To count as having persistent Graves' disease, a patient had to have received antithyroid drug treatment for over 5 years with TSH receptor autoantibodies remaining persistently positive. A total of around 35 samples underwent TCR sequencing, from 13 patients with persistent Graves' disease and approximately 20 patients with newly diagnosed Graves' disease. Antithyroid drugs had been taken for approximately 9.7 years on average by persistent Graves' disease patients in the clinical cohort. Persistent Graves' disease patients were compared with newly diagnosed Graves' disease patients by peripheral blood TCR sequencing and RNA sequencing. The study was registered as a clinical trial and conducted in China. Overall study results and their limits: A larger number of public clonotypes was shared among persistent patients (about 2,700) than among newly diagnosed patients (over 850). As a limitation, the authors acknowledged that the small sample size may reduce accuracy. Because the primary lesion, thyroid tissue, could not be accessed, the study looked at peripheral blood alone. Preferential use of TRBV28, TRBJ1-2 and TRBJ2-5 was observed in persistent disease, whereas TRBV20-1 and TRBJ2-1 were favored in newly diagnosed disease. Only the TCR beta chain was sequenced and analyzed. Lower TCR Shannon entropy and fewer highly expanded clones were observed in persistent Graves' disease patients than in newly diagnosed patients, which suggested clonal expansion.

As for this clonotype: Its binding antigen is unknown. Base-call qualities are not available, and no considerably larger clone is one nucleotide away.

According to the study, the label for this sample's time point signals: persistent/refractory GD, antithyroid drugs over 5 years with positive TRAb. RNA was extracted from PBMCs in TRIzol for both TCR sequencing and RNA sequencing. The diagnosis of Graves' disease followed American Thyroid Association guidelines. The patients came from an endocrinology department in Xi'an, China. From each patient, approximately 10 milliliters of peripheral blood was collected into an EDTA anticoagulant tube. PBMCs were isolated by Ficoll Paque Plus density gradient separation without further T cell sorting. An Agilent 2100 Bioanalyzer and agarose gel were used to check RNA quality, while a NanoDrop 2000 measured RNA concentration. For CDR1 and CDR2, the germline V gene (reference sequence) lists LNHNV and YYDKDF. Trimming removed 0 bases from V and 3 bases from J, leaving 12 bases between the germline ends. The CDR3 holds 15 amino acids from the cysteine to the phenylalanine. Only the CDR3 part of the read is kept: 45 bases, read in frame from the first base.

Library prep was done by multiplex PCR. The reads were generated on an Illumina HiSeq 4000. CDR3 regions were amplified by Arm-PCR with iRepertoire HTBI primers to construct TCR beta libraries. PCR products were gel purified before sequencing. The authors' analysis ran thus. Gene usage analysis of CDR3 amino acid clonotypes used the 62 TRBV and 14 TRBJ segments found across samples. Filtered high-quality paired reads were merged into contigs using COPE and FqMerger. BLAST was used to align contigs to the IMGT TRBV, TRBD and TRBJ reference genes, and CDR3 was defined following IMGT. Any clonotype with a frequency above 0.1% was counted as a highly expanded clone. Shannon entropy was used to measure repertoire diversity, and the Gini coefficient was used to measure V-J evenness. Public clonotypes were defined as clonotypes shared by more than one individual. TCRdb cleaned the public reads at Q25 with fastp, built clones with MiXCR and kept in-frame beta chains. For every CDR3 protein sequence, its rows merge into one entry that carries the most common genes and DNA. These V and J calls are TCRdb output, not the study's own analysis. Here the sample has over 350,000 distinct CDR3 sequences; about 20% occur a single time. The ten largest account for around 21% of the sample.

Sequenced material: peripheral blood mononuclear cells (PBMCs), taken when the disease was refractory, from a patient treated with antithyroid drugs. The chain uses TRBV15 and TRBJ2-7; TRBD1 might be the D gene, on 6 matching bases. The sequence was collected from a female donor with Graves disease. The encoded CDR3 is CATSRDGTFLYEQYF. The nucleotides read TGTGCCACCAGCAGAGATGGGACATTCCTCTACGAGCAGTACTTC.